The 9 T cell receptor beta chains reported below all come from one sample, sequenced in a study of CD8 T cell repertoires and HIV-1 epitope variants. Sequencing used immunoSEQ multiplex PCR; TCRdb keeps in-frame clones, though not all of them. The sample records 90,000 or so clones, roughly four fifths being singletons. Specimen: uncultured baseline CD8+ T cells from peripheral blood mononuclear cells (PBMCs). These receptors all stem from a male donor with HIV.

The V call is TRBV9, the J call TRBJ1-2; maybe TRBD1 (5 bases). V was cut by 4 bases and J by 5 bases, with 12 bases left in between. Germline V lookup: CDR1 SGDLS, CDR2 YYNGEE. This CDR3 region has 13 residues. DNA of the CDR3: TGTGCCAGCAGCCCAGAGGGGCTTTATGGCTACACCTTC. This encodes CASSPEGLYGYTF.

The chain links TRBV5-1 to TRBJ2-1; 13 bases are shared with TRBD2. V gave up 4 bases and J gave up 8 bases; unmatched junction bases: 6. CDR1 and CDR2 from the germline V gene are SGHRS and YFSETQ. The CDR3 runs to 15 residues. CDR3 loop: CASSDGLAGADEQFF. The CDR3 DNA reads as TGCGCCAGCAGCGACGGACTAGCGGGAGCTGATGAGCAGTTCTTC.

This clone was seen a handful of times. This chain links TRBV6-5 with TRBJ1-1; TRBD1 might be the D (5 bases). Looked up from germline, CDR1 is MNHEY and CDR2 is SVGAGI. Trimming stripped 3 bases from V and 8 bases from J, with 13 bases between. The CDR3 runs 13 residues. The CDR3 region has the DNA TGTGCCAGCAGTTATTTTACAGGAACAGAAGCTTTCTTT. Its protein is CASSYFTGTEAFF.

The chain combines TRBV28 with TRBJ2-7; 10 nucleotides align to TRBD1. V lost 3 bases and J lost 6; bases outside the gene matches: 20. This CDR3 comprises 19 residues. Germline-derived CDR1 and CDR2 are MDHEN and SYDVKM. CDR3 residues: CASSFPPSLRDRGSGEQYF. In DNA, the CDR3 is TGTGCCAGCAGTTTTCCGCCCTCGCTAAGGGACAGGGGATCAGGCGAGCAGTACTTC.

The chain links TRBV7-3 to TRBJ1-1; D gene ambiguous. Trimming shortened V by 2 bases and J by 0 bases, and 4 bases separated the two germline ends. This CDR3 is 13 amino acids long. Germline CDR1 is SGHTA and CDR2 is FQGTGA. The CDR3 coding sequence is TGTGCCAGCAGCTTACACTTGAACACTGAAGCTTTCTTT. Protein: CASSLHLNTEAFF.

The V call is TRBV29-1, the J call TRBJ2-1; 7 bases are a match to TRBD2. CDR3 size: 12 residues. Germline values: CDR1 SQVTM, CDR2 ANQGSEA. The J segment lost 5 bases and the V segment lost 7 bases, leaving 5 bases of the junction unmatched. This CDR3 is CSGEGNHNEQFF. CDR3 sequence (DNA): TGCAGCGGGGAGGGGAACCACAATGAGCAGTTCTTC.

This clone was seen only a few times. This rearrangement joins TRBV2 to TRBJ1-1; a weak D match, TRBD1 (5 bases). Germline CDR1 is SNHLY and CDR2 is FYNNEI. The CDR3 has 14 amino acids. Trimming cost V 7 bases and J 7 bases, with 19 bases left between them. In DNA, the CDR3 is TGTGCCAGCATGTCTCTAGCTAGAACAGGTGAAGCTTTCTTT. This translates into CASMSLARTGEAFF. Drawing the rest from reference TRBV2 and TRBJ1-1, the complete variable domain is EPEVTQTPSHQVTQMGQEVILRCVPISNHLYFYWYRQILGQKVEFLVSFYNNEISEKSEIFDDQFSVERPDGSNFTLKIRSTKLEDSAMYFCASMSLARTGEAFFGQGTRLTVV.

The chain combines TRBV5-1 with TRBJ2-3, with TRBD1 identical over 8 bases. Trimming at V came to 4 bases and at J to 3 bases, leaving 13 bases not matched to a gene. The CDR3 sequence is 17 residues long. Germline V gene data show CDR1 as SGHRS and CDR2 as YFSETQ. This CDR3 is CASSRTGSQIQTDTQYF. The CDR3 DNA reads TGCGCCAGCAGCAGGACAGGGTCCCAAATTCAGACAGATACGCAGTATTTT.

The genes are TRBV21-1 and TRBJ2-7; the table's D call, TRBD2, has no DNA check behind it. TRBV21-1 is annotated as a pseudogene. CDR3 size: 15 residues. CDR3 bases: TGTGCCAGCAGCAAAGTACCGGCCCTAGAGACCAAACAGTACTTC. This translates into CASSKVPALETKQYF.